This TCR beta chain is from a study of shared clonotypes between healthy human individuals. The assay was immunoSEQ multiplex PCR, and TCRdb's table has in-frame clones only and misses some. The sample carries about 2 million clones, about 95% recorded once. There are 18 residues in the CDR3. Per the germline V gene, CDR1 is LGHNA and CDR2 is YSLEER. The V gene lost 0 bases and the J gene lost 6 bases, with 23 bases spanning the gap. Input material: naive CD4+ T cells sorted from blood. Subset here: CD45RA+ positively selected. The TCR comes from a man younger than 30 in good health. V usage is TRBV4-3 and J usage is TRBJ2-5; D possibly corresponds to TRBD1 (5 bases). The CDR3 reads CASSQDAIWPSRVKTQYF. The CDR3 DNA reads TGCGCCAGCAGCCAAGACGCGATCTGGCCCTCCAGGGTAAAGACCCAGTACTTC.